These 21 T cell receptor beta chains originate from one sample sequenced in a study of cytomegalovirus exposure and HLA in healthy donors. The PCR used 60 Vbeta and 13 Jbeta primers. The method was immunoSEQ multiplex PCR; TCRdb's version includes in-frame clones alone and lacks a portion of them. The sample records tens of thousands of clones, under 75% being singletons. Sequencing used PBMCs. The receptors were gathered from a man aged 30-40 years in good health and CMV-seronegative.

V usage is TRBV9 and J usage is TRBJ2-2, with 8 nucleotides matching TRBD2. The CDR3 covers 17 residues. CDR1 SGDLS and CDR2 YYNGEE come from the germline V gene. The junction had 13 bases not matched to a gene; V was cut back by 3 bases and J by 6 bases. This chain's CDR3 is CASSGIAGKRLAGELFF. Written as DNA, the CDR3 is TGTGCCAGCAGCGGGATAGCGGGAAAGCGGTTAGCCGGGGAGCTGTTTTTT.

V usage is TRBV19 and J usage is TRBJ2-2, with TRBD2 matching 10 bases. CDR1 is LNHDA and CDR2 is SQIVND in the germline V gene (reference sequence). J lost 5 bases, V lost 5 bases, and 5 bases had no gene match. The CDR3 sequence is 15 residues long. CDR3 in DNA: TGTGCCAGTAGTCTGCTAGCGGGAGTTACCGGGGAGCTGTTTTTT. This translates into CASSLLAGVTGELFF.

The chain couples TRBV5-5 to TRBJ2-5; 10 bases are a match to TRBD2. Germline-derived CDR1 and CDR2 are SGHKS and YYEKEE (reference sequence). This CDR3 has 15 amino acids. V lost 3 bases and J lost 5; bases outside the gene matches: 7. The CDR3 protein is CASSSVSGRVETQYF. The CDR3 bases are TGTGCCAGCAGCTCCGTCAGCGGGAGGGTTGAGACCCAGTACTTC. The full variable domain, with the rest looked up from reference TRBV5-5 and TRBJ2-5, is DAGVTQSPTHLIKTRGQQVTLRCSPISGHKSVSWYQQVLGQGPQFIFQYYEKEERGRGNFPDRFSARQFPNYSSELNVNALLLGDSALYLCASSSVSGRVETQYFGPGTRLLVL.

The rearrangement joins TRBV5-4 to TRBJ2-3; TRBD2 is a possible D gene (5 bases). V was clipped by 2 bases and J by 7 bases, with 8 bases between them. The V gene's germline CDR1 is SGHNT and CDR2 YYREEE (reference sequence). The CDR3 runs 12 residues. DNA of the CDR3: TGTGCCAGCAGCTTCTCGGGGAATACGCAGTATTTT. Protein sequence: CASSFSGNTQYF.

A few counts support this clone. The genes are TRBV19 and TRBJ1-2, with D maybe TRBD1 (5 bases). This CDR3 has 14 amino acids. Germline V gene data show CDR1 as LNHDA and CDR2 as SQIVND (reference sequence). V lost 7 bases, J lost 5 bases, and 17 bases lay in between. The CDR3 region has the DNA TGTGCCAGTACCTCTTCGGGGGTAGGGTATGGCTACACCTTC. Protein sequence: CASTSSGVGYGYTF.

The chain has TRBV9 and TRBJ2-7, with D tentatively TRBD2 (5 bases). This CDR3 is 14 amino acids long. Germline values: CDR1 SGDLS, CDR2 YYNGEE. The V and J ends lost 0 bases and 0 bases respectively, with 7 bases between them. The CDR3 region is CASSVVGSSYEQYF. The CDR3 DNA reads as TGTGCCAGCAGCGTAGTAGGGAGCTCCTACGAGCAGTACTTC.

The CDR3 here is CASSLGTGLDEQYF. The DNA of the CDR3 is TGCGCCAGCAGCTTGGGGACAGGGCTCGACGAGCAGTACTTC. V usage is TRBV5-1 and J usage is TRBJ2-7, with TRBD1 identical over 8 bases. Germline-derived CDR1 and CDR2 are SGHRS and YFSETQ. CDR3 length: 14 amino acids. Trimming cost V 0 bases and J 5 bases; bases outside gene matches: 4. Full variable domain (missing parts from reference TRBV5-1 and TRBJ2-7): KAGVTQTPRYLIKTRGQQVTLSCSPISGHRSVSWYQQTPGQGLQFLFEYFSETQRNKGNFPGRFSGRQFSNSRSEMNVSTLELGDSALYLCASSLGTGLDEQYFGPGTRLTVT.

CDR3 region: CASSMKTGGSGYTF. In DNA, the CDR3 is TGTGCCAGCAGTATGAAAACGGGAGGGAGCGGCTACACCTTC. The chain recombines TRBV2 with TRBJ1-2, with D hard to call. Germline CDR1 reads SNHLY; CDR2 reads FYNNEI. The CDR3 is made up of 14 amino acids. Trimming took 5 bases from V and 8 from J, leaving 18 bases between them.

CDR3: CAWSADRFSYEQYF. Written as DNA, the CDR3 is TGTGCCTGGAGTGCGGACAGGTTCTCCTACGAGCAGTACTTC. The genes are TRBV30 and TRBJ2-5; the match to TRBD1 covers 7 bases. The DNA end lines up better with TRBJ2-7; the J call may be wrong. CDR1 and CDR2 from the germline V gene are GTSNPN and SVGIG (reference sequence). This CDR3 has 14 residues.

This clone has a handful of counts. The V call is TRBV25-1, the J call TRBJ2-2; D might be TRBD2 (5 bases). CDR3 length equals 17 residues. The V end lost 6 bases, the J end lost 3 bases, and 20 bases lay between the germline ends. Germline V CDR1 and CDR2: MGHDK, SYGVNS. CDR3 residues: CASSKGPSLAYTGELFF. CDR3 sequence (DNA): TGTGCCAGCAGCAAAGGACCCTCCCTAGCTTACACCGGGGAGCTGTTTTTT.

This clone has a single count. The chain couples TRBV30 to TRBJ2-1; TRBD2 matches at 8 bases. CDR1 is GTSNPN and CDR2 is SVGIG in the germline V gene (reference sequence). This CDR3 contains 13 residues. Losses at the gene ends were 8 bases for V and 6 bases for J; bases not matched to a gene: 9. The CDR3 DNA reads TGTGCCCTCGGGGGGGAGACGGGCAATGAGCAGTTCTTC. It translates to CALGGETGNEQFF.

On this clone itself: This same CDR3 is encoded by further DNA sequences in the sample. The chain couples TRBV6-1 to TRBJ2-7; D possibly corresponds to TRBD2 (5 bases). CDR3 length: 14 residues. The germline V and J ends were trimmed by 2 bases and 2 bases, with 10 bases remaining between them. Germline V lookup: CDR1 MNHNS, CDR2 SASEGT. CDR3 sequence: CASSERGGPYEQYF. As DNA, the CDR3 is TGTGCCAGCAGTGAAAGAGGAGGACCCTACGAGCAGTACTTC.

The chain employs TRBV5-4 and TRBJ2-7; D possibly corresponds to TRBD2 (6 bases). Trimming pared 4 bases from V and 3 bases from J, leaving 17 bases between. The CDR3 spans 15 residues. The germline V gene has CDR1 SGHNT and CDR2 YYREEE (reference sequence). The CDR3 sequence is CASSPGRTKLYEQYF. The CDR3 DNA is TGTGCCAGCAGCCCCGGGAGAACAAAACTCTACGAGCAGTACTTC.

This clone appeared a single time. V usage is TRBV7-2 and J usage is TRBJ1-1, with a weak D call TRBD1 (6 bases). The V end lost 6 bases, the J end lost 1 base, and 15 bases lay between the germline ends. The germline V gene encodes CDR1 SGHTA and CDR2 FQGNSA. The CDR3 has 15 amino acids. Here the CDR3 reads CASSLLGGANTEAFF. For the CDR3, the DNA is TGTGCCAGCAGTCTCTTGGGGGGGGCGAACACTGAAGCTTTCTTT.

This rearrangement joins TRBV19 to TRBJ1-4, with 7 bases matching TRBD1. This CDR3 comprises 14 residues. The germline CDR1 and CDR2 sequences are LNHDA and SQIVND (reference sequence). The V gene end was trimmed by 7 bases and the J gene end by 2 bases; junction bases not matched to a gene: 4. CDR3 loop: CASMRTGTNEKLFF. The CDR3 DNA is TGTGCCAGTATGCGGACAGGCACTAATGAAAAACTGTTTTTT.

CDR3 loop: CASSSPPGGGFREQYF. CDR3 nucleotide sequence: TGTGCCAGCAGTTCGCCCCCAGGGGGCGGGTTTCGCGAGCAGTACTTC. The V call is TRBV27, the J call TRBJ2-7; the match to TRBD1 covers 8 bases. Germline CDR1 reads MNHEY; CDR2 reads SMNVEV (reference sequence). The CDR3 has 16 amino acids. With 4 bases clipped from V and 6 bases from J, the junction kept 14 bases outside the gene matches.

The V call is TRBV14, the J call TRBJ2-3, with D hard to call. The germline V and J ends were trimmed by 5 bases and 3 bases, with 21 bases remaining between them. CDR3 length equals 17 residues. In germline, CDR1 is SGHDN, CDR2 FVKESK. The DNA for the CDR3 is TGTGCCAGCAGCACCGCCCTCATCAGCGAACCAACAGATACGCAGTATTTT. It is translated as CASSTALISEPTDTQYF.

In its sample, this clone was seen a few times. This chain connects TRBV5-4 to TRBJ2-2; TRBD2 aligns across 8 bases. V was clipped by 2 bases and J by 6 bases; unmatched bases: 6. Germline V gene sequence: CDR1 SGHNT, CDR2 YYREEE (reference sequence). The CDR3 is made up of 15 amino acids. CDR3 sequence (DNA): TGTGCCAGCAGCTTAGCGGGAGTGGGTCCCGGGGAGCTGTTTTTT. This gives the protein CASSLAGVGPGELFF.

About this clone: At one of its ends the junction is not consistent with the germline gene, which may arise from a read error. This chain links TRBV27 with TRBJ1-5, with 9 bases fitting TRBD1. CDR3 length: 14 residues. Germline loops: CDR1 MNHEY, CDR2 SMNVEV (reference sequence). The CDR3 loop is CTSSPGTGKQPQHF. For the CDR3, the DNA is TGTACCAGCAGTCCTGGGACAGGGAAACAGCCCCAGCATTTT.

This chain connects TRBV30 to TRBJ2-7, with a weak D call TRBD2 (5 bases). The CDR3 spans 12 residues. V lost 4 bases, J lost 7 bases, and 14 bases lay in between. The V gene's germline CDR1 is GTSNPN and CDR2 SVGIG (reference sequence). The CDR3 region has the DNA TGTGCCTGGAATTCGGGCGGGCGGGAGCAGTACTTC. It is translated as CAWNSGGREQYF. Filled out from reference TRBV30 and TRBJ2-7, the complete variable domain reads SQTIHQWPATLVQPVGSPLSLECTVEGTSNPNLYWYRQAAGRGLQLLFYSVGIGQISSEVPQNLSASRPQDRQFILSSKKLLLSDSGFYLCAWNSGGREQYFGPGTRLTVT.

V is TRBV5-6 and J is TRBJ2-7; TRBD1 matches at 10 bases. Germline assignment: CDR1 SGHDT and CDR2 YYEEEE. CDR3 length equals 14 residues. Trimming cost V 2 bases and J 3 bases; bases outside gene matches: 2. Written as DNA, the CDR3 is TGTGCCAGCAGCTTACGGGACAGGGGCTACGAGCAGTACTTC. Translating it yields CASSLRDRGYEQYF.